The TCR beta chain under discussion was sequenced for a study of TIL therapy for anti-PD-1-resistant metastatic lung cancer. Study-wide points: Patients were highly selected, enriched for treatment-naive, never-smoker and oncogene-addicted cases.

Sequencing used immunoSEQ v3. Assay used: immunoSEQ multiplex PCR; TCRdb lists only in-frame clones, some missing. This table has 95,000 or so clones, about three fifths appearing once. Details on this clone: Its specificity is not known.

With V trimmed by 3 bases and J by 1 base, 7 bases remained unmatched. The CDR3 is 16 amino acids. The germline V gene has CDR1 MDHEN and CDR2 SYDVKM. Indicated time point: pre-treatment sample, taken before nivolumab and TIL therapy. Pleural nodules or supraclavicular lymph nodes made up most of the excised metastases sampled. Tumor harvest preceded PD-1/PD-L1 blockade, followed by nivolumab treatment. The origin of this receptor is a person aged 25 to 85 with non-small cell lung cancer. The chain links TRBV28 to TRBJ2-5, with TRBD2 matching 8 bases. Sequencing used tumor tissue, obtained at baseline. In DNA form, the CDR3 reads TGTGCCAGCAGTTTTCTGTCTAGCGGGCCCCAAGAGACCCAGTACTTC. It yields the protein CASSFLSSGPQETQYF.